The rows below give T cell receptor beta chains drawn from one sample of a study of T cells after yellow fever vaccination. TCRdb analysed the 5' RACE reads with MiXCR anew, one entry per CDR3 protein. The sample holds fewer than 100,000 distinct CDR3 sequences, under 7% seen once. Material: CD8+ T cells sorted from PBMCs, obtained 10 days after the yellow fever booster vaccination. These receptors all stem from a man aged 18 to 35 who received the YFV17D yellow fever vaccine. Each CDR3 is given with its conserved first and last residue. D genes are given only for firm matches. A clone size is listed for some rows: how often the clone was seen (once, few, many), or a class if it is expanded.

CDR3 DNA | CDR3 protein | J gene | CDR3 length | D gene | clone size | V gene
TGTGCCAGCAGCCCCGTAGCGGGGGGATTCACAGATACGCAGTATTTT | CASSPVAGGFTDTQYF | TRBJ2-3 | 16 | TRBD2 | few | TRBV7-6
TGTGCCAGCAGCTTAGGAGCTATCCCTCTTTTC | CASSLGAIPLF | TRBJ2-5 | 11 | - | - | TRBV11-2
TGTGCCACCAGCACCGCCGAGAACTATGGCTACACCTTC | CATSTAENYGYTF | TRBJ1-2 | 13 | - | few | TRBV15
TGTGCCAGCGGATTGGGAGGCGACGGCTCCTACGAGCAGTACTTC | CASGLGGDGSYEQYF | TRBJ2-7 | 15 | - | few | TRBV6-1
TGTGCCAGCAATAGGGGGGAGAGCTCCTATAATTCACCCCTCCACTTT | CASNRGESSYNSPLHF | TRBJ1-6 | 16 | - | many | TRBV7-9
TGTGCCAGTAGACAGGGGGTAGACCACGAGCAGTACTTC | CASRQGVDHEQYF | TRBJ2-7 | 13 | TRBD1 | few | TRBV12-3/TRBV12-4
TGTGCCAGTAGTATAGGAGGGGGCGCTTACGGCTACACCTTC | CASSIGGGAYGYTF | TRBJ1-2 | 14 | TRBD1 | few | TRBV19
TGTGCCAGCAGTTCGAGCATGGGGCGGGGGAAAGAGACCCAGTACTTC | CASSSSMGRGKETQYF | TRBJ2-5 | 16 | TRBD2 | - | TRBV12-3/TRBV12-4
TGTGCCAGCAGTTTGGGAGACCCGGAGCAGTACTTC | CASSLGDPEQYF | TRBJ2-7 | 12 | - | few | TRBV12-3/TRBV12-4
TGCGCCAGCAGCTTGGCTATAGGGAATTACGAGCAGTACTTC | CASSLAIGNYEQYF | TRBJ2-7 | 14 | - | - | TRBV5-1
TGTGCCAGCAGCCTTGGACCGAACCAGCAAGAGACCCAGTACTTC | CASSLGPNQQETQYF | TRBJ2-5 | 15 | - | few | TRBV11-2
TGTGCCAGCAGCTTAGCCCAGGGCACCTACGAGCAGTACTTC | CASSLAQGTYEQYF | TRBJ2-7 | 14 | - | few | TRBV7-2
TGTGCCAGCAGCCCCTCCTGGACCACGCTGAGGGAGACCCAGTACTTC | CASSPSWTTLRETQYF | TRBJ2-5 | 16 | - | few | TRBV7-6
TGCGCCAGCAGCTTGACCGGAAGGACGGGGGGCACAGATACGCAGTATTTT | CASSLTGRTGGTDTQYF | TRBJ2-3 | 17 | - | many | TRBV5-1
TGTGCCAGCAGCCCAGGACAGGGAATGGCAGATACGCAGTATTTT | CASSPGQGMADTQYF | TRBJ2-3 | 15 | TRBD1 | - | TRBV7-9
TGTGCCAGCAGCTGGTGGACAGGGGCCGATACGCAGTATTTT | CASSWWTGADTQYF | TRBJ2-3 | 14 | TRBD1 | many | TRBV7-8
TGCGCCAGCAGCCAAGATCAGGGGGTGGCCTACAATGAGCAGTTCTTC | CASSQDQGVAYNEQFF | TRBJ2-1 | 16 | TRBD1 | many | TRBV4-1
TGCAGTGCTAGAGCTACAGGGTACAGTTTCTATTCACCCCTCCACTTT | CSARATGYSFYSPLHF | TRBJ1-6 | 16 | - | - | TRBV20-1
TGTGCCAGCAGCTTACCTACGCAAGAGACCCAGTACTTC | CASSLPTQETQYF | TRBJ2-5 | 13 | - | - | TRBV7-9
TGCAGCGTGGAAAAACAGGGGACCTACGAGCAGTACTTC | CSVEKQGTYEQYF | TRBJ2-7 | 13 | TRBD1 | many | TRBV29-1
TGCGCCAGCATGGGGGGCCAGGAGACCCAGTACTTC | CASMGGQETQYF | TRBJ2-5 | 12 | - | many | TRBV10-2
TGTGCCAGCAGAAATCGAGGGGGGGCCTTCCAAGAGACCCAGTACTTC | CASRNRGGAFQETQYF | TRBJ2-5 | 16 | - | many | TRBV4-2
TGTGCCAGCAGTTACTCGAGTGGGGGGGGTGGCACTGAAGCTTTCTTT | CASSYSSGGGGTEAFF | TRBJ1-1 | 16 | - | - | TRBV6-5
TGCAGTGCCTACTCGGGACTAGCGGGTTTTAGCACAGATACGCAGTATTTT | CSAYSGLAGFSTDTQYF | TRBJ2-3 | 17 | TRBD2 | - | TRBV20-1
TGTGCCAGCAGCTTACACGGGACAGGGGGCGTTCGAAATGGCTACACCTTC | CASSLHGTGGVRNGYTF | TRBJ1-2 | 17 | TRBD1 | few | TRBV7-9
TGTGCCAGCAGGAGGTCAGGGAATGAGCAGTTCTTC | CASRRSGNEQFF | TRBJ2-1 | 12 | - | - | TRBV2
TGTGCCAGTAGCATTGCGGGGGGGCCAGACAATGAGCAGTTCTTC | CASSIAGGPDNEQFF | TRBJ2-1 | 15 | TRBD2 | - | TRBV19
TGTGCCAGCAGCTCCGGGACAGGGGGGACAGATACGCAGTATTTT | CASSSGTGGTDTQYF | TRBJ2-3 | 15 | TRBD1 | - | TRBV7-9
TGTGCCAGCAGCCGAGTGTTTGGACTAGGGTCCTACGAGCAGTACTTC | CASSRVFGLGSYEQYF | TRBJ2-7 | 16 | TRBD2 | few | TRBV7-2
TGTGCCAGCAACCTCGGTCGGTACAATGAGCAGTTCTTC | CASNLGRYNEQFF | TRBJ2-1 | 13 | - | - | TRBV6-2/TRBV6-3
TGTGCCAGCAGCTTAGGGATACTAGCGGGGCCAGTCCAGGAGCAGTTCTTC | CASSLGILAGPVQEQFF | TRBJ2-1 | 17 | TRBD2 | few | TRBV11-2
TGTGCCACCAGCGCGGTGAACACTGAAGCTTTCTTT | CATSAVNTEAFF | TRBJ1-1 | 12 | - | few | TRBV15
TGTGCCAGTAGTATCTACGTTCGGGAGACCCAGTACTTC | CASSIYVRETQYF | TRBJ2-5 | 13 | - | few | TRBV19
TGTGCCAGCACCTTCGGGACAGGGACCTATCAGCCCCAGCATTTT | CASTFGTGTYQPQHF | TRBJ1-5 | 15 | TRBD1 | - | TRBV5-6
TGTGCCAGCAGTTTCCCAGGGGCCGATCAGCCCCAGCATTTT | CASSFPGADQPQHF | TRBJ1-5 | 14 | - | - | TRBV27
TGTGCCAGCAGCTTTACGAACACCGGGGAGCTGTTTTTT | CASSFTNTGELFF | TRBJ2-2 | 13 | - | many | TRBV7-9